The T cell receptor (beta chain) described here comes from a study of cytomegalovirus exposure and HLA in healthy donors. Primers for the PCR totalled 60 Vbeta and 13 Jbeta. TCRdb's copy holds only in-frame clones and misses some; the assay was immunoSEQ multiplex PCR. The sample consists of about 190,000 clones, roughly 80% of them appearing once. Study-wide results and caveats: When analyzed later, a missense DCLRE1C variant was found to be linked to TCR beta V- and J-gene trimming.

This clone appeared a single time. No antigen is known for it. Sequenced material: PBMCs. This TCR was recovered from a man aged 45 to 65 in good health and CMV-seronegative.

The CDR3 DNA follows: TGTGCCAGCAGCCCCAAGAGCCGCGAGTCCGGGGAGCTGTTTTTT. As protein: CASSPKSRESGELFF. The V call is TRBV7-2, the J call TRBJ2-2; D remains unclear. Germline V gene data show CDR1 as SGHTA and CDR2 as FQGNSA. V was trimmed by 5 bases and J by 6 bases, leaving 16 bases between them. The CDR3 runs 15 residues. Together with reference TRBV7-2 and TRBJ2-2, the CDR3 gives the full variable domain: GAGVSQSPSNKVTEKGKDVELRCDPISGHTALYWYRQSLGQGLEFLIYFQGNSAPDKSGLPSDRFSAERTGGSVSTLTIQRTQQEDSAVYLCASSPKSRESGELFFGEGSRLTVL.